A single count supports the clone carrying this T cell receptor beta chain. Each sample came from a Caucasian adult donor living in Nashville, Tennessee. TCRdb's copy holds only in-frame clones and misses some; the assay was immunoSEQ multiplex PCR. The repertoire holds some 2,000,000 clones, with 90% to 96% as singletons. Germline CDR1 is SGHRS and CDR2 is YFSETQ. J gave up 3 bases and V 0 bases, and 5 bases lay outside the gene matches. There are 16 residues in the CDR3. These data are taken from a study of shared clonotypes between healthy human individuals. The TCR comes from a man aged 18 to 35 in good health. This chain links TRBV5-1 with TRBJ2-1; 8 bases line up with TRBD1. The specimen sequenced was naive CD4+ T cells sorted from blood. Sample subset: CD45RA+ positively selected. CDR3 sequence: CASSLATGTGYNEQFF. DNA of the CDR3: TGCGCCAGCAGCTTGGCGACCGGGACAGGCTACAATGAGCAGTTCTTC.